The rows below give T cell receptor beta chains drawn from one sample of a study of T cell repertoires in cytomegalovirus infection. One entry per CDR3 protein, called by TCRdb with MiXCR from the reads. The table shows fewer than 550,000 distinct CDR3 sequences, with approximately 15% occurring only once. Sequenced material: CD8+ T cells from PBMCs. The receptors originated from a human donor in good health (CMV status not recorded). Some clones in this sample may be carry-over from other donors' samples. Both conserved end residues are part of each CDR3. D genes are given only for firm matches. Size is stated for part of the rows, as once, few or many counts, or as a class when the clone is expanded.

j_call | clone_size | d_call | v_call | cdr3_length | cdr3_nt | cdr3_aa
TRBJ1-4 | few | TRBD1 | TRBV9 | 14 | TGTGCCAGCAGCGTAGGGGACAGGGTTGAAAAACTGTTTTTT | CASSVGDRVEKLFF
TRBJ2-3 | many | . | TRBV7-3 | 17 | TGTGCCAGCAGCTTAACGGGTTCGTGGGGGAACACAGATACGCAGTATTTT | CASSLTGSWGNTDTQYF
TRBJ2-1 | many | TRBD2 | TRBV7-9 | 17 | TGTGCCAGCAGCTGGCCGGGACTAGCGGGGGGGCCTGGAGAGCAGTTCTTC | CASSWPGLAGGPGEQFF
TRBJ2-6 | many | . | TRBV28 | 14 | TGTGCCAGTTCGGGGGGCGGTGGGGCCAACGTCCTGACTTTC | CASSGGGGANVLTF
TRBJ2-1 | . | . | TRBV5-1 | 16 | TGCGCCAGCAGCTTGCGGTTTATAGACCGGAGGGATGAGCAGTTCTTC | CASSLRFIDRRDEQFF
TRBJ2-5 | few | TRBD2 | TRBV7-6 | 16 | TGTGCCAGCAGCTTAGCGGCTAGCGGGGGCCAGGAGACCCAGTACTTC | CASSLAASGGQETQYF
TRBJ2-1 | . | TRBD1 | TRBV9 | 15 | TGTGCCAGCAGCGCCCACAGGGGAGACTACAATGAGCAGTTCTTC | CASSAHRGDYNEQFF
TRBJ2-3 | . | . | TRBV6-1 | 13 | TGTGCCAGCAGTGATACCAACACAGATACGCAGTATTTT | CASSDTNTDTQYF
TRBJ2-6 | . | . | TRBV6-1 | 16 | TGTGCCAGCAGTGAAATGAGGGGCGCTGGGGCCAACGTCCTGACTTTC | CASSEMRGAGANVLTF
TRBJ2-6 | . | . | TRBV2 | 12 | TGTTTAAGGCGTTCTGGGGCCAACGTCCTGACTTTC | CLRRSGANVLTF
TRBJ2-1 | few | TRBD2 | TRBV5-4 | 15 | TGTGCCAGCAGCTTGGCGGGACTAGCGGACAATGAGCAGTTCTTC | CASSLAGLADNEQFF
TRBJ2-5 | many | . | TRBV7-6 | 16 | TGTGCCAGCAGCCCCGCCGCCTCGGGGCGGGGAGAGACCCAGTACTTC | CASSPAASGRGETQYF
TRBJ1-5 | . | . | TRBV19 | 16 | TGTGCCAGTAGTTGGCAGGGGCTCTATAGCAATCAGCCCCAGCATTTT | CASSWQGLYSNQPQHF
TRBJ1-2 | . | . | TRBV10-2 | 17 | TGCGCCAGCAGTGAGTCGACAGAATATCGCCGGGACAAAGGCTACACCTTC | CASSESTEYRRDKGYTF
TRBJ2-7 | few | TRBD1 | TRBV29-1 | 14 | TGCAGCGCTGGCAGGACAGGCCAACCCTACGAGCAGTACTTC | CSAGRTGQPYEQYF
TRBJ2-3 | . | TRBD2 | TRBV6-4 | 14 | TGTGCCAGCAGTGCCGGACTAGGATCCCGTACGCAGTATTTT | CASSAGLGSRTQYF
TRBJ2-2 | many | . | TRBV7-9 | 14 | TGTGCCAGCAGCTTAGAAGAGGGGACCGGGGAGCTGTTTTTT | CASSLEEGTGELFF
TRBJ2-7 | . | . | TRBV20-1 | 11 | TGCAGTGCTAGAGATCGTAACGAGCAGTACTTC | CSARDRNEQYF
TRBJ2-1 | few | . | TRBV19 | 12 | TGTGCCAGTAGTATAGCGGGAAGTGAGCAGTTCTTC | CASSIAGSEQFF
TRBJ1-4 | many | . | TRBV6-1 | 15 | TGTGCCAGCAGTTCCTGGACAGCCCTTAATGAAAAACTGTTTTTT | CASSSWTALNEKLFF
TRBJ2-1 | many | . | TRBV6-5 | 15 | TGTGCCAGCAGACGCACCTCCCTTACAGTCTTCGAGCAGTTCTTC | CASRRTSLTVFEQFF
TRBJ2-1 | . | TRBD2 | TRBV3-1 | 20 | TGTGCCAGCAGCCCGCCACCCCAAGGGTTAGCGGGGGGGCCCTACAATGAGCAGTTCTTC | CASSPPPQGLAGGPYNEQFF
TRBJ2-5 | . | TRBD2 | TRBV7-9 | 13 | TGTGCCAGTAGCGGGGGGGCGGAAGAGACCCAGTACTTC | CASSGGAEETQYF
TRBJ1-2 | few | . | TRBV29-1 | 9 | TGCAGCGTCGGTGGTGGCTACACCTTC | CSVGGGYTF
TRBJ2-1 | few | TRBD2 | TRBV5-1 | 19 | TGCGCCAGCAGCTTGGGTCCCGGGACTAGCGGGAGAGGCTACAATGAGCAGTTCTTC | CASSLGPGTSGRGYNEQFF
TRBJ2-3 | few | TRBD2 | TRBV4-1 | 17 | TGCGCCAGCAGCCACCCGACTAGCGGGGGAAACACAGATACGCAGTATTTT | CASSHPTSGGNTDTQYF
TRBJ2-5 | many | . | TRBV7-3 | 13 | TGTGCCAGCAGCTTAGACTTCCAAGAGACCCAGTACTTC | CASSLDFQETQYF
TRBJ2-1 | many | . | TRBV6-1 | 15 | TGTGCCAGCAGTGTTCGGTCGGACTCCTACAATGAGCAGTTCTTC | CASSVRSDSYNEQFF
TRBJ1-2 | . | TRBD1 | TRBV28 | 18 | TGTGCCAGCAGTTCCCTCCGGGACAGGGGAGCCATAGGGTATGGCTACACCTTC | CASSSLRDRGAIGYGYTF
TRBJ1-1 | many | . | TRBV6-1 | 15 | TGTGCCAGCAGCGAAATTAGGACCGCTAACACTGAAGCTTTCTTT | CASSEIRTANTEAFF
TRBJ2-1 | . | . | TRBV4-2 | 12 | TGTGCCAGCACTGGGGCCGGCAATGAGCAGTTCTTC | CASTGAGNEQFF
TRBJ1-2 | many | TRBD1 | TRBV7-9 | 14 | TGTGCCAGCAGCTCCAACGACAGGGGGCCTGGCTACACCTTC | CASSSNDRGPGYTF
TRBJ1-4 | . | . | TRBV19 | 11 | TGTGCCAGTAGGCATAATGAAAAACTGTTTTTT | CASRHNEKLFF
TRBJ1-4 | . | . | TRBV7-3 | 16 | TGTGCCAGCAGCTTATCGGGTTTGAAGGCTGGGGAAAAACTGTTTTTT | CASSLSGLKAGEKLFF
TRBJ2-1 | . | . | TRBV20-1 | 16 | TGCAGTGCTAGAGATCAGGAGCGCGTGTTCCACAATGAGCAGTTCTTC | CSARDQERVFHNEQFF
TRBJ2-7 | many | TRBD2 | TRBV5-1 | 15 | TGCGCCAGCAGCGCCCTAGCGGGAGTGTCCTACGAGCAGTACTTC | CASSALAGVSYEQYF
TRBJ1-1 | many | . | TRBV27 | 17 | TGTGCCAGCAGTTACATATTTGTTTTGGGGGGAAGAACTGAAGCTTTCTTT | CASSYIFVLGGRTEAFF
TRBJ2-5 | few | . | TRBV3-1 | 19 | TGTGCCAGCAGCCAAGATCGACGGCAGGGTTTGGTAAGCGGGGAGACCCAGTACTTC | CASSQDRRQGLVSGETQYF
TRBJ2-1 | few | TRBD1 | TRBV6-5 | 15 | TGTGCCAGCAGAGCCGGGACAGGTTCCTACAATGAGCAGTTCTTC | CASRAGTGSYNEQFF
TRBJ2-7 | many | . | TRBV7-9 | 14 | TGTGCCAGCAGCTTAGGTCCCGTACCCTACGAGCAGTACTTC | CASSLGPVPYEQYF
TRBJ2-4 | many | . | TRBV12-3/TRBV12-4 | 16 | TGTGCCAGCAGTCCCCGGACGGGACTAGCCAAAAACATTCAGTACTTC | CASSPRTGLAKNIQYF
TRBJ2-3 | many | . | TRBV6-2/TRBV6-3 | 12 | TGTGCCAGCAGAAACTCTCTCGACGTAGAGTATTTT | CASRNSLDVEYF
TRBJ1-6 | many | TRBD1 | TRBV7-2 | 15 | TGTGCCAGCAGCCTAAGGGACAGGTGGGATTCACCCCTCCACTTT | CASSLRDRWDSPLHF
TRBJ1-2 | few | TRBD1 | TRBV3-1 | 18 | TGTGCCAGCAGCCAGGTCCCGGGACAGGGTTTCTTGAACTATGGCTACACCTTC | CASSQVPGQGFLNYGYTF
TRBJ2-7 | many | . | TRBV28 | 13 | TGTGCCAGCAGCCCTGCAGGGCCGAACGAGCAGTACTTC | CASSPAGPNEQYF
TRBJ2-1 | . | TRBD2 | TRBV9 | 17 | TGTGCCAGCAGCGGGACTAGCGCGTGGAACTCCTACAATGAGCAGTTCTTC | CASSGTSAWNSYNEQFF
TRBJ1-2 | . | . | TRBV27 | 18 | TGTGCCAGCAGTTTATCATCTCGGGGGGGGTTCAGGCGCTATGGCTACACCTTC | CASSLSSRGGFRRYGYTF
TRBJ2-2 | many | . | TRBV7-3 | 18 | TGTGCCAGCAGCCCGGGGGAGGACCCCTTAGCAATCACCGGGGAGCTGTTTTTT | CASSPGEDPLAITGELFF
TRBJ2-7 | many | . | TRBV27 | 13 | TGTGCCAGCAGACCCTCCACCCCCTACGAGCAGTACTTC | CASRPSTPYEQYF
TRBJ2-1 | few | . | TRBV5-4 | 14 | TGTGCCAGCGCCCGGGACTCAATTTACAATGAGCAGTTCTTC | CASARDSIYNEQFF
TRBJ2-3 | few | TRBD2 | TRBV6-5 | 15 | TGTGCCAGCAGTACGGGGACTAGCGGCACAGATACGCAGTATTTT | CASSTGTSGTDTQYF
TRBJ2-7 | many | . | TRBV12-5 | 14 | TGTGCTAGTGGTTCTGGCCTTAACGGCGACGAGCAGTACTTC | CASGSGLNGDEQYF